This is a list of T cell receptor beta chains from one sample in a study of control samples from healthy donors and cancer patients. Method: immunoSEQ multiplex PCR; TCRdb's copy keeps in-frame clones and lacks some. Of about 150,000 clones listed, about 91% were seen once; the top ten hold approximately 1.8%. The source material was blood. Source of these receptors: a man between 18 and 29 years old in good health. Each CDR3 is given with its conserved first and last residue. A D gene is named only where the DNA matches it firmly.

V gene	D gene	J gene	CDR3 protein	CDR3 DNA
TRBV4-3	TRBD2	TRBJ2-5	CASSQESGGRQETQYF	TGCGCCAGCAGCCAAGAAAGCGGGGGGCGCCAAGAGACCCAGTACTTC
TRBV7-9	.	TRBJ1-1	CASSLTGGALRTEAFF	TGTGCCAGCAGCTTAACTGGCGGGGCATTGAGGACTGAAGCTTTCTTT
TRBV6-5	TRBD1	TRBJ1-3	CASRLRDRGWNTIYF	TGTGCCAGCAGACTCCGGGACAGGGGGTGGAACACCATATATTTT
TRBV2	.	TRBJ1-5	CASKGAGREQPQHF	TGTGCCAGCAAAGGGGCAGGGAGGGAACAGCCCCAGCATTTT
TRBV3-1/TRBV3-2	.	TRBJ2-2	CASSQDLFQANTGELFF	TGTGCCAGCAGCCAAGACCTTTTTCAGGCGAACACCGGGGAGCTGTTTTTT
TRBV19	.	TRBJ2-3	CASSTDRPDTQYF	TGTGCCAGTAGTACCGACAGGCCAGATACGCAGTATTTT
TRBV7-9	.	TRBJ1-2	CASSSTMGANYGYTF	TGTGCCAGCAGCTCAACGATGGGGGCTAACTATGGCTACACCTTC
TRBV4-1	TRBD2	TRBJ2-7	CASSQDFGTSGLTYEQYF	TGCGCCAGCAGCCAAGATTTCGGGACTAGCGGGCTTACCTACGAGCAGTACTTC
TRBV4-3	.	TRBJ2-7	CASSQEVGGPPNYEQYF	TGCGCCAGCAGCCAAGAGGTGGGGGGCCCTCCAAACTACGAGCAGTACTTC
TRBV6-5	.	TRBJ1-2	CASRAGVGFYGYTF	TGTGCCAGCCGAGCGGGGGTCGGCTTCTATGGCTACACCTTC
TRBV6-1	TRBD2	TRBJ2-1	CASSEGLAGGHEQFF	TGTGCCAGCAGTGAGGGACTAGCGGGGGGGCATGAGCAGTTCTTC
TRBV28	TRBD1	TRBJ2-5	CASSFADRYFQETQYF	TGTGCCAGCAGTTTCGCGGACAGGTACTTCCAAGAGACCCAGTACTTC
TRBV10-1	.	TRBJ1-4	CASSEKTGEKLFF	TGCGCCAGCAGTGAGAAGACGGGCGAAAAACTGTTTTTT
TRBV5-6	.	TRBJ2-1	CASSFVNGGNPFF	TGTGCCAGCAGCTTCGTAAATGGGGGGAATCCGTTCTTC
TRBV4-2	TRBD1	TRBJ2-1	CASSQGDRGRSRQFF	TGTGCCAGCAGCCAAGGGGATAGGGGGCGAAGCAGGCAGTTCTTC
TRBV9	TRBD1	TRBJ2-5	CASSVGVSAGGVETQYF	TGTGCCAGCAGCGTAGGAGTTTCGGCAGGGGGCGTAGAGACCCAGTACTTC
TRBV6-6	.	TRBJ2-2	CASSYSLANTGELFF	TGTGCCAGCAGTTACTCTCTAGCGAACACCGGGGAGCTGTTTTTT
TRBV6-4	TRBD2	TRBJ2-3	CASSASASGEIDTQYF	TGTGCCAGCAGTGCCTCGGCTAGCGGGGAAATAGATACGCAGTATTTT
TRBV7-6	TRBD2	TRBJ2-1	CASSRGQLAGGTNEQFF	TGTGCCAGCAGTCGGGGCCAACTAGCGGGGGGAACCAATGAGCAGTTCTTC
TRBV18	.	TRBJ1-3	CASSPQGWTGNTIYF	TGTGCCAGCTCACCACAAGGATGGACTGGAAACACCATATATTTT